This T cell receptor beta chain was identified during a study of long-term antiretroviral therapy in people with HIV. V dropped 4 bases and J dropped 4; count of bases not matched to a gene: 10. Germline values: CDR1 SGHDT, CDR2 YYEEEE. This CDR3 region has 16 residues. It was version v3.0 of the immunoSEQ assay that was run at survey level. Using immunoSEQ multiplex PCR, the repertoire was profiled, and TCRdb retains in-frame clones only, with some absent. The table records 28,000 or so clones, 80% to 90% of them present only once. This specimen was unsorted PBMCs, taken 0.8 years before starting antiretroviral therapy. V is TRBV5-6 and J is TRBJ2-1, with 8 bases fitting TRBD2. The sequence was obtained from a man aged 18 to 29 with HIV. CDR3 protein: CASSNSPSGPYNEQFF. The CDR3 DNA reads TGTGCCAGCAGCAATTCGCCTAGCGGGCCATACAATGAGCAGTTCTTC.